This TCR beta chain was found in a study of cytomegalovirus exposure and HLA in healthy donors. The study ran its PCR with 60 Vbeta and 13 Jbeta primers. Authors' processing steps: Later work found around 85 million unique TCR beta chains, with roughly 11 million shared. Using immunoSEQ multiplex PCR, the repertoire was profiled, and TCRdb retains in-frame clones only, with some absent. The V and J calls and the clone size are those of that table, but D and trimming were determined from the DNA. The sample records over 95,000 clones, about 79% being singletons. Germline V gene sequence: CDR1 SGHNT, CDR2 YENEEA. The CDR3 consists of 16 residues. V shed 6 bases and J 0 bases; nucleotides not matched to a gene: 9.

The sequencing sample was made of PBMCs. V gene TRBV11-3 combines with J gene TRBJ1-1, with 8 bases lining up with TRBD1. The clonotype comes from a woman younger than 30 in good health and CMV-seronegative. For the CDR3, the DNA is TGTGCCAGCAGGGACAGGGCCTCCCCTATGAACACTGAAGCTTTCTTT. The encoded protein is CASRDRASPMNTEAFF.